This record concerns one TCR beta chain sequence. Together with a sample-barcoded 5' primer, a J-beta primer mix was included in a second PCR lasting roughly 6 to 12 cycles. MiXCR, run by TCRdb on the 5' RACE reads, gives a single entry per CDR3 protein. This sample has 1,500,000 or so distinct CDR3 sequences, with roughly two fifths found just once. J lost 2 bases, V lost 3 bases, and 3 bases had no gene match. The CDR3 contains 15 residues. CDR1 is MGHDK and CDR2 is SYGVNS in the germline V gene. This record comes from a study of blood T cells in healthy people across ages. Sequencing was done on a sample of blood. This sequence was found in a woman aged 18 to 35 in good health. The chain is built from TRBV25-1 and TRBJ1-5; 8 nucleotides line up with TRBD1. CDR3 nucleotide sequence: TGTGCCAGCAGTGATACGGACAGGGGCAATCAGCCCCAGCATTTT. Its translation is CASSDTDRGNQPQHF.